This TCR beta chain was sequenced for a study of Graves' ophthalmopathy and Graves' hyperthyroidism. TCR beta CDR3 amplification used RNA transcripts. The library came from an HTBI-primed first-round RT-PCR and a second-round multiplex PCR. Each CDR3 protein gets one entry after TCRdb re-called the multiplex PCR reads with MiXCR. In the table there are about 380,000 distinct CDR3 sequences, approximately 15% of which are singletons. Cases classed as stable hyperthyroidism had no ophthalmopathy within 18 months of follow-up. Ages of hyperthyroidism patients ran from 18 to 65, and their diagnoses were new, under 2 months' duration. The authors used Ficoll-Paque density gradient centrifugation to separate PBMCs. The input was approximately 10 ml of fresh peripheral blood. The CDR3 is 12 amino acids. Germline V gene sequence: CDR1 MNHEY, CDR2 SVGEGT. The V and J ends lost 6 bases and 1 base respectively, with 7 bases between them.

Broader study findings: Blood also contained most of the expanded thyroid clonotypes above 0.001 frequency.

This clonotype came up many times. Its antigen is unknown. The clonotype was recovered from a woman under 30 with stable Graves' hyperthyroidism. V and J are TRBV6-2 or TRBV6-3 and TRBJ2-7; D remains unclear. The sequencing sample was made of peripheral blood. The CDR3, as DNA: TGTGCCAGCAGCGATCCTTCCTACGAGCAGTACTTC. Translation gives CASSDPSYEQYF.